This is a list of T cell receptor beta chains from one sample in a study of blood T cell repertoires in COVID-19. Clones were sequenced by immunoSEQ multiplex PCR, and TCRdb holds only the in-frame ones, with some missing. The table includes 100,000 to 150,000 clones, roughly 86% detected once. The sample comprised peripheral blood. The receptor source for this set is a human donor in a cohort sampled during active COVID-19. Each CDR3 is given without its conserved first and last residue. A D gene is named only where the DNA matches it firmly.

D: NA; J: TRBJ2-1; V: TRBV21-1; CDR3: ASGGEIIPNEQF
D: TRBD2; J: TRBJ2-7; V: TRBV5-4; CDR3: ASSRTSGADGNYEQY
D: NA; J: TRBJ2-1; V: TRBV2; CDR3: ASSESDSKRQF
D: TRBD1; J: TRBJ2-7; V: TRBV19; CDR3: ASSMGTGVDYEQY
D: TRBD1; J: TRBJ2-5; V: TRBV27; CDR3: ASSTRQGWMGETQY
D: TRBD2; J: TRBJ2-1; V: TRBV19; CDR3: ASSIGGSYYNEQF
D: TRBD1; J: TRBJ2-7; V: TRBV10-3; CDR3: AISGTGGESIYEQY
D: NA; J: TRBJ2-7; V: TRBV5-1; CDR3: ASSLGGPYEQY
D: TRBD2; J: TRBJ2-7; V: TRBV3-1/TRBV3-2; CDR3: ASSDPGLAGERGGEQY
D: TRBD2; J: TRBJ2-1; V: TRBV9; CDR3: ASSTTSGSGNEQF
D: NA; J: TRBJ2-3; V: TRBV19; CDR3: ASKGRLIDTQY
D: TRBD2; J: TRBJ2-3; V: TRBV25-1; CDR3: ASSRGLAADTQY
D: TRBD2; J: TRBJ2-7; V: TRBV7-8; CDR3: ASSRGWLAGEQY
D: NA; J: TRBJ1-4; V: TRBV27; CDR3: ASSPAPSATNEKLF
D: NA; J: TRBJ2-7; V: TRBV6-1; CDR3: ASSELVVYEQY
D: TRBD2; J: TRBJ2-1; V: TRBV10-3; CDR3: AISDPSLAGVGNEQF
D: TRBD2; J: TRBJ2-5; V: TRBV4-2; CDR3: ASSQAGGQETQY
D: NA; J: TRBJ1-1; V: TRBV29-1; CDR3: SVESPNTEAF
D: NA; J: TRBJ2-3; V: TRBV11-2; CDR3: ASSPHQTGTDTQY
D: TRBD1; J: TRBJ2-5; V: TRBV15; CDR3: ATSGRKGAAKETQY
D: NA; J: TRBJ2-1; V: TRBV4-3; CDR3: ASSQLSREDEQF
D: NA; J: TRBJ1-1; V: TRBV12-3/TRBV12-4; CDR3: ASSLGGNTEAF
D: NA; J: TRBJ2-3; V: TRBV27; CDR3: ASSLARYSDTQY
D: NA; J: TRBJ2-1; V: TRBV6-5; CDR3: ASSYTNGNYNEQF
D: TRBD2; J: TRBJ2-3; V: TRBV5-4; CDR3: ASSSKTSGSTDTQY
D: TRBD1; J: TRBJ2-1; V: TRBV11-2; CDR3: ASSPGGHYNEQF
D: NA; J: TRBJ2-3; V: TRBV5-1; CDR3: ASSFGLSSADTQY
D: NA; J: TRBJ2-3; V: TRBV10-1; CDR3: ASQSGAGTDTQY
D: NA; J: TRBJ2-7; V: TRBV2; CDR3: ASSERSSSYEQY
D: NA; J: TRBJ1-5; V: TRBV19; CDR3: ASSPHWVRGNQPQH
D: TRBD1; J: TRBJ2-7; V: TRBV27; CDR3: ASRGRQGLKAEQY
D: TRBD1; J: TRBJ1-3; V: TRBV5-3; CDR3: ARSDRGPGNTIY
D: NA; J: TRBJ2-7; V: TRBV18; CDR3: ASSPPGGYEQY